This TCR beta chain was recorded in a study of T cells after yellow fever vaccination. Study-level background: Those fractions that held only low numbers of cells were prepared using the SMART-Seq v4 Ultra Low Input RNA kit.

V lost 3 bases and J lost 3, with 6 bases in between. The CDR3 loop spans 13 amino acids. TCRdb re-analysed the 5' RACE reads in MiXCR, keeping a single row per CDR3 protein. The sample holds 280,000 or so distinct CDR3 sequences, less than 9.5% seen once. This clonotype was detected ten times or more. The antigen is not known. Study-wide points: Post-booster reappearance was seen for most primary-vaccination clones (roughly 96% CD4, around 90% CD8).

The receptor's source is a man between 18 and 29 years old who received the YFV17D yellow fever vaccine. Material: CD4+ T cells sorted from PBMCs, obtained 5 days after the yellow fever booster vaccination. The chain employs TRBV12-3 or TRBV12-4 and TRBJ2-1; no definite D call. CDR3 DNA sequence: TGTGCCAGCAGTTTCCGACTCTACAATGAGCAGTTCTTC. It codes for CASSFRLYNEQFF.